The clone carrying this T cell receptor (beta chain) has ten or more counts. What it recognizes is unknown. This sample is part of a study of regulatory T cells in long-lasting Graves disease. Whole-study findings and limits: Persistent disease was characterized by preferential usage of TRBV28, TRBJ1-2 and TRBJ2-5.

The CDR3 contains 16 residues. Germline loops: CDR1 SGHAT, CDR2 FQNNGV. Germline trimming cut 5 bases from V and 1 base from J; bases unmatched to any gene: 5. Noted time point: newly diagnosed GD, antithyroid drugs for less than 3 months. The TCR library was prepared using RNA isolated from PBMCs. Researchers made TCR beta libraries by using iRepertoire HTBI primers and running Arm-PCR on CDR3 regions. Original processing methods: The samples included around 64 TRBV and roughly 14 TRBJ segments. TCRdb ran MiXCR on the multiplex PCR reads and lists one entry per CDR3 protein. In this record, the V and J calls reflect TCRdb's handling and not the investigators' own analysis. Of some 490,000 distinct CDR3 sequences in the sample, around 12% were seen once. The sample was also reused in another study, on T cells in Graves' hyperthyroidism and ophthalmopathy. That paper states: Patients counted as stable if ophthalmopathy did not develop within 18 months.

The rearrangement uses TRBV11-2 and TRBJ2-1; 10 nucleotides agree with TRBD2. This material consisted of peripheral blood mononuclear cells (PBMCs), taken at new diagnosis, from a patient treated with antithyroid drugs. The TCR originated in a woman aged 25 to 45 with Graves disease. The CDR3: CASSLGLAESYNEQFF. The CDR3 DNA reads TGTGCCAGCAGCCTCGGACTAGCGGAATCCTACAATGAGCAGTTCTTC. The whole variable domain, filled in from reference TRBV11-2 and TRBJ2-1, reads EAGVAQSPRYKIIEKRQSVAFWCNPISGHATLYWYQQILGQGPKLLIQFQNNGVVDDSQLPKDRFSAERLKGVDSTLKIQPAKLEDSAVYLCASSLGLAESYNEQFFGPGTRLTVL.